Sequencing of this TCR beta chain was carried out in a study of PD-1 blockade in classical Hodgkin lymphoma. Study results and limitations: It was reported that newly diagnosed patients had less baseline TCR diversity than healthy donors. Significant TCR diversity gains by C4D1 occurred in CD4+ but not CD8+ cells. Patients with a complete response exhibited baseline diversity comparable to newly diagnosed patients.

Assay used: immunoSEQ multiplex PCR; TCRdb lists only in-frame clones, some missing. The table includes 35,000 to 45,000 clones, roughly 88% detected once. The germline V and J ends were trimmed by 4 bases and 0 bases, with 8 bases remaining between them. The CDR3 sequence is 14 residues long. From germline, CDR1 is SGHDT and CDR2 YYEEEE. Every patient was affected by relapse after autologous stem cell transplantation, while exposure to brentuximab vedotin was not uniform. This clone was seen a handful of times. Its antigen is not known. The TCR sequence derives from a human donor with classical Hodgkin lymphoma. The chain employs TRBV5-6 and TRBJ1-5; D gene ambiguous. The source was peripheral blood mononuclear cells (PBMCs), collected before the second cycle of nivolumab. The CDR3, as DNA: TGTGCCAGCAGCGCAGGAAATAGCAATCAGCCCCAGCATTTT. Amino acids: CASSAGNSNQPQHF.